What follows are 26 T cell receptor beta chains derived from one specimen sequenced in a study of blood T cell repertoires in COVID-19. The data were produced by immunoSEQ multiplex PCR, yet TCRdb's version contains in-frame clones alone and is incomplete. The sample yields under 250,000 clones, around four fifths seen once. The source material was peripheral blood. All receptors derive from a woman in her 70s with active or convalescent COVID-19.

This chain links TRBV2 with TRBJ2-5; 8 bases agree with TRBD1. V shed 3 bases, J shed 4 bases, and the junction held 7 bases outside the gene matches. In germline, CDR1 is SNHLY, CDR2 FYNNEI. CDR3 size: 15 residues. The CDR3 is CASSEDRAGGETQYF. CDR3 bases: TGTGCCAGCAGTGAGGACAGGGCAGGAGGAGAGACCCAGTACTTC.

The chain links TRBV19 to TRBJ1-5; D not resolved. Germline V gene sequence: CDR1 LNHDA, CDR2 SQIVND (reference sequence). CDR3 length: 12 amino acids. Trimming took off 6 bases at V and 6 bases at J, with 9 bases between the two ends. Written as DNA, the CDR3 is TGTGCCAGTAGCCCGCGAATTCAGCCCCAGCATTTT. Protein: CASSPRIQPQHF.

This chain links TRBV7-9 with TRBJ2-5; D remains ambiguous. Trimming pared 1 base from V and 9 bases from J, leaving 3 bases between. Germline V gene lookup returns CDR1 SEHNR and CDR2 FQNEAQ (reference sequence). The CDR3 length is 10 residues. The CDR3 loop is CASSLGAQYF. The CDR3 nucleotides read TGTGCCAGCAGCTTAGGCGCCCAGTACTTC.

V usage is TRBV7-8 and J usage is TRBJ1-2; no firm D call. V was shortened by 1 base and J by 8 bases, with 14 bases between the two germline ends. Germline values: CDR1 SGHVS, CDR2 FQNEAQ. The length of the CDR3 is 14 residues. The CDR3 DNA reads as TGTGCCAGCAGCTTAGGTACGGGTGCGGGAGGCTACACCTTC. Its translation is CASSLGTGAGGYTF.

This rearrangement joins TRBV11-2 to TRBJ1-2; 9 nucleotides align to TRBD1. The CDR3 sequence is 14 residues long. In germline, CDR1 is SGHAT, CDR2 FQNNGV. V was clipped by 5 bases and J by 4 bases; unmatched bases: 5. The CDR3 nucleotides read TGTGCCAGCAGCAGGGACAGGGAGGGCTATGGCTACACCTTC. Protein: CASSRDREGYGYTF. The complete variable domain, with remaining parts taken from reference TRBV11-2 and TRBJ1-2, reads EAGVAQSPRYKIIEKRQSVAFWCNPISGHATLYWYQQILGQGPKLLIQFQNNGVVDDSQLPKDRFSAERLKGVDSTLKIQPAKLEDSAVYLCASSRDREGYGYTFGSGTRLTVV.

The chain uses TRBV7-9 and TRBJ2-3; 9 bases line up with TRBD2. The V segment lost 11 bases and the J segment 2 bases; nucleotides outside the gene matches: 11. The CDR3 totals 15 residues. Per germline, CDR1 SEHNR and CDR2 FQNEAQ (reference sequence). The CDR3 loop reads CAGRGLAGNTDTQYF. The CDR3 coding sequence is TGTGCCGGTAGGGGCCTAGCGGGAAACACAGATACGCAGTATTTT.

CDR3 in DNA: TGTGCCACCAGCAGAGATGTTTTGGCGGTGAACACTGAAGCTTTCTTT. This gives the protein CATSRDVLAVNTEAFF. The chain couples TRBV15 to TRBJ1-1, with D hard to call. V was clipped by 0 bases and J by 0 bases, with 11 bases between them. The CDR3 is 16 amino acids. Germline CDR1 and CDR2: LNHNV and YYDKDF (reference sequence).

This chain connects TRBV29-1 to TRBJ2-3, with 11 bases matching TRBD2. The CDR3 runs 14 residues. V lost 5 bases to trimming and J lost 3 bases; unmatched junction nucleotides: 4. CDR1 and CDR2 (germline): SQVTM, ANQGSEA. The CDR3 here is CSVLSSGGTDTQYF. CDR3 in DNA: TGCAGCGTTCTTTCTAGCGGGGGGACAGATACGCAGTATTTT.

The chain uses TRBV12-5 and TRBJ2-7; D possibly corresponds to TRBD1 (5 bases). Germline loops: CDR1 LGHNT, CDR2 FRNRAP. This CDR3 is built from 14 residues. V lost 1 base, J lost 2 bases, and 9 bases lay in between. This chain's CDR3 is CASGLGSGPYEQYF. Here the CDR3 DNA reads TGTGCTAGTGGTTTGGGATCAGGGCCCTACGAGCAGTACTTC.

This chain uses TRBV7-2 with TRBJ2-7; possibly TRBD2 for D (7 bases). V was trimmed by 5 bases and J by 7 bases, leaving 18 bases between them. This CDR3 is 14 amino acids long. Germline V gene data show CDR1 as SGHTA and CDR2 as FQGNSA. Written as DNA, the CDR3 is TGTGCCAGCAGCCCCAGGGGAGGGTCAAATGAGCAGTACTTC. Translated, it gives CASSPRGGSNEQYF.

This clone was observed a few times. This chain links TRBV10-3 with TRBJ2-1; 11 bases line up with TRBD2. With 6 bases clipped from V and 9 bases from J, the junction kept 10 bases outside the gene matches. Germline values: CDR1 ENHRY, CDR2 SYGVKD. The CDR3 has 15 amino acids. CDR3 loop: CAIRNSGGGTVEQFF. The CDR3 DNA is TGTGCCATCAGAAATAGCGGGGGGGGAACGGTTGAGCAGTTCTTC.

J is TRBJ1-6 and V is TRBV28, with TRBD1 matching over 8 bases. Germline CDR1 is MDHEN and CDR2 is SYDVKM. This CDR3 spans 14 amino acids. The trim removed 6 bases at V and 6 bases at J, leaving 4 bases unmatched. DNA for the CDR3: TGTGCCAGCAGGCCGACAGGGGTTAATTCACCCCTCCACTTT. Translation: CASRPTGVNSPLHF. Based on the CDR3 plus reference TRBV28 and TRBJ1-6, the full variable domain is DVKVTQSSRYLVKRTGEKVFLECVQDMDHENMFWYRQDPGLGLRLIYFSYDVKMKEKGDIPEGYSVSREKKERFSLILESASTNQTSMYLCASRPTGVNSPLHFGNGTRLTVT.

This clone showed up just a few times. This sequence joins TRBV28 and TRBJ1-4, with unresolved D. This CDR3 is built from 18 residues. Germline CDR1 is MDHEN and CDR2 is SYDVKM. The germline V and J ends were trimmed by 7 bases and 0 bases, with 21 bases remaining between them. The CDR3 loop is CASTLPGVPDATNEKLFF. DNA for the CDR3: TGTGCCAGCACCCTCCCCGGGGTCCCCGATGCAACTAATGAAAAACTGTTTTTT.

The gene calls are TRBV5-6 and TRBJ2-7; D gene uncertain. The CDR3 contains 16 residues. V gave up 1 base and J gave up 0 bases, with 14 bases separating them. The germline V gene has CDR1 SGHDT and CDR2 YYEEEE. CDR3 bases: TGTGCCAGCAGCTTGTCGTCTGCCGTTAGCTCCTACGAGCAGTACTTC. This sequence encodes CASSLSSAVSSYEQYF.

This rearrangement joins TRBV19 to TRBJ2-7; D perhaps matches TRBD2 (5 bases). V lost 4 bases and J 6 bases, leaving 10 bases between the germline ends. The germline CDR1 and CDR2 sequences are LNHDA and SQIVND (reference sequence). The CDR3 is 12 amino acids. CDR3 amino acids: CASSRSGSEQYF. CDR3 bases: TGTGCCAGTAGTAGGTCGGGGAGCGAGCAGTACTTC.

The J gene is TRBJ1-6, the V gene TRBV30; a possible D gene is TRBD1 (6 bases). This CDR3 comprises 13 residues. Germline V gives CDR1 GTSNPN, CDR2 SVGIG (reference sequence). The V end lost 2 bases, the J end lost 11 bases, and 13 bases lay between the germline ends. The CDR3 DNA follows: TGTGCCTGGAGTAGCCAGGGGATCCCACCCCTCCACTTT. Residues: CAWSSQGIPPLHF.

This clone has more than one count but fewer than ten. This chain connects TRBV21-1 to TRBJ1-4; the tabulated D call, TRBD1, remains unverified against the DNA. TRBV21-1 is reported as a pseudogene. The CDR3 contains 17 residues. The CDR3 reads CASSKQGGFVTNEKLFF. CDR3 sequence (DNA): TGTGCCAGCAGCAAACAAGGGGGTTTTGTAACTAATGAAAAACTGTTTTTT.

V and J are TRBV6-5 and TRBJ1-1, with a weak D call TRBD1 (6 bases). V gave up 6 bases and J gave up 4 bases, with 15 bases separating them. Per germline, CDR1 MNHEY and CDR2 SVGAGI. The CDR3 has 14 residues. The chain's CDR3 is CASSPPGGRTEAFF. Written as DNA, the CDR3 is TGTGCCAGCAGCCCCCCCGGGGGGCGCACTGAAGCTTTCTTT.

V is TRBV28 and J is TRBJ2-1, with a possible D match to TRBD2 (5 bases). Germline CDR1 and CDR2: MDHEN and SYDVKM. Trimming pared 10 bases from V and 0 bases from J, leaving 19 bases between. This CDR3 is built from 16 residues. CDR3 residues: CAIGGTFADSYNEQFF. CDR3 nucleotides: TGTGCCATCGGAGGAACCTTCGCAGACTCCTACAATGAGCAGTTCTTC.

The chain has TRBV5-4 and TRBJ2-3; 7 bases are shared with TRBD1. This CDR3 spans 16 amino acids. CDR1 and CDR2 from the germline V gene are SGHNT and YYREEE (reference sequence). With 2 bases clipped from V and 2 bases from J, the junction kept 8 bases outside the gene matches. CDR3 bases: TGTGCCAGCAGCTTTGCCGGGACAGTTACCACAGATACGCAGTATTTT. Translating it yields CASSFAGTVTTDTQYF.

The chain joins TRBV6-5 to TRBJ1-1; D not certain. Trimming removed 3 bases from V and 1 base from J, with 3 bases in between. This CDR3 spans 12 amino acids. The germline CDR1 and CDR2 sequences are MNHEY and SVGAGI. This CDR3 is CASSYQNTEAFF. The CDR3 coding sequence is TGTGCCAGCAGTTATCAGAACACTGAAGCTTTCTTT.

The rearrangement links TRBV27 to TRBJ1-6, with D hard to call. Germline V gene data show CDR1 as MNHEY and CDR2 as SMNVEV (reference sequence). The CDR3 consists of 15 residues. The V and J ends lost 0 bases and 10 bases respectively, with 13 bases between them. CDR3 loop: CASSLSLSAGSPLHF. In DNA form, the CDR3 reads TGTGCCAGCAGTTTATCGTTGTCTGCGGGCTCACCCCTCCACTTT.

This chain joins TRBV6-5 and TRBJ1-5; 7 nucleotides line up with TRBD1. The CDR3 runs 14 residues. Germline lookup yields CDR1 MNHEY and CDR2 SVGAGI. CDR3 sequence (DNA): TGTGCTTTATCTCCAGGGGGGTCGGGTCAGCCCCAGCATTTT. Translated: CALSPGGSGQPQHF.

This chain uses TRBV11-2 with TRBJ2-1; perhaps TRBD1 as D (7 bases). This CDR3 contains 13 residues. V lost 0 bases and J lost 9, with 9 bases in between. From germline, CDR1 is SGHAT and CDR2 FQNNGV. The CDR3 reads CASSLDRGVEQFF. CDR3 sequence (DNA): TGTGCCAGCAGCTTAGACAGGGGGGTTGAGCAGTTCTTC.

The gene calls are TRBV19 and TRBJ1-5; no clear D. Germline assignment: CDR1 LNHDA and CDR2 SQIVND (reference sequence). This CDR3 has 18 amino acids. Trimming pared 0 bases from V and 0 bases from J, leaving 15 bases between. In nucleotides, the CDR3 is TGTGCCAGTAGTATAGATCTAGAAAGGCTTTATAGCAATCAGCCCCAGCATTTT. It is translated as CASSIDLERLYSNQPQHF.

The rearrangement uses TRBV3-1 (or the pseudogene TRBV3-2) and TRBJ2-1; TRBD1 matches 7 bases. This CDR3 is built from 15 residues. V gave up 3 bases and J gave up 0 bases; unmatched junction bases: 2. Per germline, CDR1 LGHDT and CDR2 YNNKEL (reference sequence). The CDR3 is CASSHRDSSYNEQFF. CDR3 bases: TGTGCCAGCAGCCACCGGGACAGCTCCTACAATGAGCAGTTCTTC.